Listed below are T cell receptor beta chains from one sample, sequenced in a study of T-cell memory formation after mild COVID-19. TCRdb fed the 5' RACE reads into MiXCR, producing one record per CDR3 protein. The table includes around 530,000 distinct CDR3 sequences, about a fifth detected once. Material: PBMCs or a T cell subset sorted from them (not recorded which). These TCRs come from an adult woman who had mild COVID-19 (a few samples of this study predate the infection). Cell type and time point are not known. Each CDR3 is given with its conserved first and last residue. The order of the fields is clone size, D gene, J gene, CDR3 length, V gene, CDR3 DNA, CDR3 protein. A D gene is named only where the DNA matches it firmly. The size of a clone is reported for some rows only, either as once, few or many, or as a class for expanded clones.

clone_size: NA
d_call: TRBD1
j_call: TRBJ2-1
cdr3_length: 15
v_call: TRBV9
cdr3_nt: TGTGCCAGCAGCGTAGAGGGCAACAGGGGCAATGAGCAGTTCTTC
cdr3_aa: CASSVEGNRGNEQFF

clone_size: NA
d_call: NA
j_call: TRBJ2-7
cdr3_length: 13
v_call: TRBV14
cdr3_nt: TGTGCCAGCAGCCAAGGGGTGCCGGACGAGCAGTACTTC
cdr3_aa: CASSQGVPDEQYF

clone_size: few
d_call: NA
j_call: TRBJ2-1
cdr3_length: 15
v_call: TRBV7-9
cdr3_nt: TGTGCCAGCAGCCGGACCGAGGGGCCTGACAATGAGCAGTTCTTC
cdr3_aa: CASSRTEGPDNEQFF

clone_size: many
d_call: TRBD2
j_call: TRBJ2-7
cdr3_length: 13
v_call: TRBV29-1
cdr3_nt: TGCAGCGTTGAACGGGAGGGGGCCTACGAGCAGTACTTC
cdr3_aa: CSVEREGAYEQYF

clone_size: few
d_call: TRBD1
j_call: TRBJ1-1
cdr3_length: 16
v_call: TRBV10-3
cdr3_nt: TGTGCCATCGGGGGGTCGGGACAGACATTCTTTCCTGAAGCTTTCTTT
cdr3_aa: CAIGGSGQTFFPEAFF

clone_size: NA
d_call: NA
j_call: TRBJ2-3
cdr3_length: 13
v_call: TRBV24-1
cdr3_nt: TGTGCCACCAATGACGGGAGCACAGATACGCAGTATTTT
cdr3_aa: CATNDGSTDTQYF

clone_size: NA
d_call: NA
j_call: TRBJ2-6
cdr3_length: 16
v_call: TRBV25-1
cdr3_nt: TGTGCCAGCAGTGTTTCCAAGAGTTCTGGGGCCAACGTCCTGACTTTC
cdr3_aa: CASSVSKSSGANVLTF

clone_size: NA
d_call: NA
j_call: TRBJ2-7
cdr3_length: 15
v_call: TRBV6-2/TRBV6-3
cdr3_nt: TGTGCCAGCAGCCTTAGGAGAGACACTTCCTACGAGCAGTACTTC
cdr3_aa: CASSLRRDTSYEQYF

clone_size: NA
d_call: NA
j_call: TRBJ2-1
cdr3_length: 11
v_call: TRBV10-3
cdr3_nt: TGTGCCATTTCGATTGGCAATGAGCAGTTCTTC
cdr3_aa: CAISIGNEQFF

clone_size: NA
d_call: TRBD2
j_call: TRBJ2-2
cdr3_length: 16
v_call: TRBV7-9
cdr3_nt: TGTGCCAGCAGCTTCCATAGCGGGACTTCACCGGGGGAGCTGTTTTTT
cdr3_aa: CASSFHSGTSPGELFF

clone_size: NA
d_call: NA
j_call: TRBJ1-3
cdr3_length: 16
v_call: TRBV4-1
cdr3_nt: TGCGCCAGCAGCCAAGGCGTTCTGGGCTCTGGAAACACCATATATTTT
cdr3_aa: CASSQGVLGSGNTIYF

clone_size: many
d_call: TRBD1
j_call: TRBJ2-3
cdr3_length: 14
v_call: TRBV5-1
cdr3_nt: TGCGCCAGCAGCTTGCACAGGGGTACAGATACGCAGTATTTT
cdr3_aa: CASSLHRGTDTQYF

clone_size: NA
d_call: NA
j_call: TRBJ2-3
cdr3_length: 15
v_call: TRBV20-1
cdr3_nt: TGCAGTGCTAGAGATGGCCGGGACCTCACAGATACGCAGTATTTT
cdr3_aa: CSARDGRDLTDTQYF

clone_size: NA
d_call: TRBD1
j_call: TRBJ2-2
cdr3_length: 15
v_call: TRBV5-6
cdr3_nt: TGTGCCAGCAGCGCCGACAGGGGGCTAGGCGGGGAGCTGTTTTTT
cdr3_aa: CASSADRGLGGELFF

clone_size: few
d_call: TRBD1
j_call: TRBJ1-2
cdr3_length: 24
v_call: TRBV6-6
cdr3_nt: TGTGCCAGCAGTTACGGGCACAGGGCACCTTCAATTGGCAGGGGGTCGCCCGGGGGGGATGGCTACACCTTC
cdr3_aa: CASSYGHRAPSIGRGSPGGDGYTF

clone_size: NA
d_call: TRBD1
j_call: TRBJ1-2
cdr3_length: 16
v_call: TRBV18
cdr3_nt: TGTGCCAGCTCAGACAGGGCAGCGGAGACCATCTATGGCTACACCTTC
cdr3_aa: CASSDRAAETIYGYTF

clone_size: NA
d_call: TRBD1
j_call: TRBJ2-7
cdr3_length: 15
v_call: TRBV20-1
cdr3_nt: TGCAGTGCTCCCGGGACAGGGGGTTTAGCCTACGAGCAGTACTTC
cdr3_aa: CSAPGTGGLAYEQYF

clone_size: NA
d_call: NA
j_call: TRBJ2-3
cdr3_length: 16
v_call: TRBV29-1
cdr3_nt: TGCAGCGCTGTGACAGGGACTCCTACTAGCACAGATACGCAGTATTTT
cdr3_aa: CSAVTGTPTSTDTQYF

clone_size: NA
d_call: TRBD2
j_call: TRBJ2-3
cdr3_length: 14
v_call: TRBV2
cdr3_nt: TGTGCCAGCACCGTTAGCGGGACCGCACGGACGCAGTATTTT
cdr3_aa: CASTVSGTARTQYF

clone_size: NA
d_call: TRBD2
j_call: TRBJ2-7
cdr3_length: 14
v_call: TRBV10-3
cdr3_nt: TGTGCCATCCCTTTAAGGGAGGGTTCCTACGAGCAGTACTTC
cdr3_aa: CAIPLREGSYEQYF

clone_size: once
d_call: TRBD2
j_call: TRBJ2-3
cdr3_length: 17
v_call: TRBV5-1
cdr3_nt: TGCGCCAGCAGCTTGGCCCTTGGGGGGGTCCCCACAGATACGCAGTATTTT
cdr3_aa: CASSLALGGVPTDTQYF

clone_size: NA
d_call: NA
j_call: TRBJ1-2
cdr3_length: 13
v_call: TRBV5-1
cdr3_nt: TGCGCCAGCAGCTTGCGGGATTACTATGGCTACACCTTC
cdr3_aa: CASSLRDYYGYTF

clone_size: NA
d_call: TRBD2
j_call: TRBJ2-1
cdr3_length: 16
v_call: TRBV24-1
cdr3_nt: TGTGCCACCAGTGATTTTTTCGCGGGGGGGAACAATGAGCAGTTCTTC
cdr3_aa: CATSDFFAGGNNEQFF

clone_size: NA
d_call: NA
j_call: TRBJ2-2
cdr3_length: 15
v_call: TRBV24-1
cdr3_nt: TGTGCCACCAGTGATGTGGGGGGGGGCCGTTCGGAGCTGTTTTTT
cdr3_aa: CATSDVGGGRSELFF

clone_size: NA
d_call: NA
j_call: TRBJ2-7
cdr3_length: 13
v_call: TRBV6-5
cdr3_nt: TGTGCCAGCGTCAGTCCTAGAAACTACGAGCAGTACTTC
cdr3_aa: CASVSPRNYEQYF

clone_size: few
d_call: NA
j_call: TRBJ2-2
cdr3_length: 15
v_call: TRBV5-1
cdr3_nt: TGCGCCAGCAGCGGCGTACAGGGATGGACCGGGGAGCTGTTTTTT
cdr3_aa: CASSGVQGWTGELFF

clone_size: few
d_call: NA
j_call: TRBJ1-4
cdr3_length: 14
v_call: TRBV27
cdr3_nt: TGTGCCAGCAGTCTTGTCGGGGGGCATGAAAAACTGTTTTTT
cdr3_aa: CASSLVGGHEKLFF

clone_size: NA
d_call: TRBD2
j_call: TRBJ2-5
cdr3_length: 14
v_call: TRBV5-1
cdr3_nt: TGCGCCAGCAACGCCGGGACTAGTCAAGAGACCCAGTACTTC
cdr3_aa: CASNAGTSQETQYF

clone_size: NA
d_call: NA
j_call: TRBJ2-7
cdr3_length: 14
v_call: TRBV4-3
cdr3_nt: TGCGCCAGCAGCCAAGCTATCGGGAGCTACGAGCAGTACTTC
cdr3_aa: CASSQAIGSYEQYF

clone_size: NA
d_call: TRBD1
j_call: TRBJ1-1
cdr3_length: 19
v_call: TRBV7-2
cdr3_nt: TGTGCCAGCAGCTTACACCTCTCCGGGGCAGGGGGCGGTTTGTCTGAAGCTTTCTTT
cdr3_aa: CASSLHLSGAGGGLSEAFF

clone_size: few
d_call: NA
j_call: TRBJ2-1
cdr3_length: 16
v_call: TRBV6-5
cdr3_nt: TGTGCCAGCAGTTGGACACGGTTGGATCCCTACAATGAGCAGTTCTTC
cdr3_aa: CASSWTRLDPYNEQFF

clone_size: few
d_call: NA
j_call: TRBJ2-1
cdr3_length: 12
v_call: TRBV30
cdr3_nt: TGTGCCTGGAGTTTTGTCGGTGATGAGCAGTTCTTC
cdr3_aa: CAWSFVGDEQFF